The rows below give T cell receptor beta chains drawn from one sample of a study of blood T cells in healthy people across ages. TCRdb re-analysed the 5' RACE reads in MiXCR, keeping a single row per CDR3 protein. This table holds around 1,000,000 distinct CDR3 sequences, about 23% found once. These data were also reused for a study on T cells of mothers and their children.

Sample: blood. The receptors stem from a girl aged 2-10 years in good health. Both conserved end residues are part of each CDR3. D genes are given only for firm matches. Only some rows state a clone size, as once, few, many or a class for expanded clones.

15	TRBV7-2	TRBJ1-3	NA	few	TGTGCCAGCTCCAGGGTCCCGGCATCCGGAAACACCATATATTTT	CASSRVPASGNTIYF
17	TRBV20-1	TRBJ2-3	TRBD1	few	TGCAGTGCTCATGGACAGGGGGCGAGGGGTAGCACAGATACGCAGTATTTT	CSAHGQGARGSTDTQYF
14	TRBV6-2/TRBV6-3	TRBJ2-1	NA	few	TGTGCCAGCAGTCTCAGACCTCCCGGGACTGAGCAGTTCTTC	CASSLRPPGTEQFF
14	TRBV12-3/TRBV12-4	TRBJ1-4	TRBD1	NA	TGTGCCAGCACCAATCAGGGGGCCGATGAAAAACTGTTTTTT	CASTNQGADEKLFF
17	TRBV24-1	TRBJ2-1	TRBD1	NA	TGTGCCACCAGTGATTTGCGTGGGGACAGGGGGGTCTCTGAGCAGTTCTTC	CATSDLRGDRGVSEQFF
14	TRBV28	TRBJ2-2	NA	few	TGTGCCAGCAGTTTAATCAAAGGGACCGGGGAGCTGTTTTTT	CASSLIKGTGELFF
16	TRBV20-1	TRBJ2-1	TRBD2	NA	TGCAGTGCTAGAAATAGGGCGGGAGTTTTGTACAATGAGCAGTTCTTC	CSARNRAGVLYNEQFF
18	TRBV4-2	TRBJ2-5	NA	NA	TGTGCCAGCAGCCAAGCCCCGTTCCTCTCTGGGGGGGCGGGGACCCAGTACTTC	CASSQAPFLSGGAGTQYF
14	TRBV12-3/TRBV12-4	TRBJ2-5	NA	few	TGTGCCAGCCACATGGGGGGTAACGGAGAGACCCAGTACTTC	CASHMGGNGETQYF
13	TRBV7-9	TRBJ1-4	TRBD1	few	TGTGCCAGCAGCTTAGGGGACAGCGAAAAACTGTTTTTT	CASSLGDSEKLFF
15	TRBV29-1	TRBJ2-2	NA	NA	TGCAGCGCAGTCTCAGGGGAGAGTAACACCGGGGAGCTGTTTTTT	CSAVSGESNTGELFF
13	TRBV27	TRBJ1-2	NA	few	TGTGCCAGCAGTTTAGTACAGAACTATGGCTACACCTTC	CASSLVQNYGYTF
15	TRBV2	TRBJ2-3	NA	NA	TGTGCCAGCACCCGGGCAGGGCAATCAGCGGATACGCAGTATTTT	CASTRAGQSADTQYF
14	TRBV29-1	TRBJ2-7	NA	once	TGCAGCGTTGAGGATCCAGGGGCAGGGTACGAGCAGTACTTC	CSVEDPGAGYEQYF
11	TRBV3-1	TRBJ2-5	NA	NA	TGTGCCAGCAAGGTTCAAGAGACCCAGTACTTC	CASKVQETQYF
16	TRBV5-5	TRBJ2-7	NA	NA	TGTGCCAGCAGCATGGAGGGGGCCCTGTGGGGCTACGAGCAGTACTTC	CASSMEGALWGYEQYF
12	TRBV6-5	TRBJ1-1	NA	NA	TGTGCCAGCAGCCGTCAGGCTTCCGAAGCTTTCTTT	CASSRQASEAFF
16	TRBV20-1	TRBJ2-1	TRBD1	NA	TGCAGTGCTGCCCCCTCGGACAGGGTCTCCTACAATGAGCAGTTCTTC	CSAAPSDRVSYNEQFF
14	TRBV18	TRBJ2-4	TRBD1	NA	TGTGCCAGCTCACCGACAGGGAGCGGAGACATTCAGTACTTC	CASSPTGSGDIQYF
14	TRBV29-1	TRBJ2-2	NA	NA	TGCAGCGTTGACCCAGGGCTGAACACCGGGGAGCTGTTTTTT	CSVDPGLNTGELFF
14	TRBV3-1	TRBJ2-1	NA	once	TGTGCCAGCAGCCCCGGGTGGTTATACAATGAGCAGTTCTTC	CASSPGWLYNEQFF
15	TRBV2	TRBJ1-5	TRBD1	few	TGTGCCAGCAGACGGGACAGCGGAGAATCTCAGCCCCAGCATTTT	CASRRDSGESQPQHF
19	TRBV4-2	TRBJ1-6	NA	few	TGTGCCAGCAGCCAGATAAGGGGTGGGATAGAACAGCCTAATTCACCCCTCCACTTT	CASSQIRGGIEQPNSPLHF
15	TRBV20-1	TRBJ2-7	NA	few	TGCAGTGCTAGAGATCTTAAAGGACTACCCCACGAGCAGTACTTC	CSARDLKGLPHEQYF
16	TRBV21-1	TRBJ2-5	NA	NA	TGTGCCAGCAGCAATAAATCAGGGGGGCCCGAAGAGACCCAGTACTTC	CASSNKSGGPEETQYF
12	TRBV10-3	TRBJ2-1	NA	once	TGTGCCATCCTTCGAGGGGGAAATGAGCAGTTCTTC	CAILRGGNEQFF
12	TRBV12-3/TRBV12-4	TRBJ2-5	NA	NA	TGTGCCAGCAGTAGGGATGTGAAAGGCCAGTACTTC	CASSRDVKGQYF
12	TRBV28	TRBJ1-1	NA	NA	TGTGCCAGCAGTTTAACCAAGGCTGAAGCTTTCTTT	CASSLTKAEAFF
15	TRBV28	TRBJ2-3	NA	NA	TGTGCCAGCAGTTTGGGGGAAGAGGGGACAGATACGCAGTATTTT	CASSLGEEGTDTQYF
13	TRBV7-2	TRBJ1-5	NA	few	TGTGCCAGCAGCTGGACAGCAAATCAGCCCCAGCATTTT	CASSWTANQPQHF
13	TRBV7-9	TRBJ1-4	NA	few	TGTGCCAGCAGCCCCTACGGGGATGAAAAACTGTTTTTT	CASSPYGDEKLFF
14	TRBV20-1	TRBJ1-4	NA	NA	TGCAGTGCTAGGAACGGGGCCGGGGATGAAAAACTGTTTTTT	CSARNGAGDEKLFF
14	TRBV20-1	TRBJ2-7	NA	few	TGCAGTGCTAGAGGGGTGGGTGGGGGTTACGAGCAGTACTTC	CSARGVGGGYEQYF
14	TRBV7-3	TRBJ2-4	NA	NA	TGTGCCAGCAGCCCGCCCATAGCCAAAAACATTCAGTACTTC	CASSPPIAKNIQYF
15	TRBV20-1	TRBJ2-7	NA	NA	TGCAGTGCTAGAGATGAGTTGAGGCTTTCCTACGAGCAGTACTTC	CSARDELRLSYEQYF
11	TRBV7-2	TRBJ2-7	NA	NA	TGTGCCAGCAGTCGGACTACCGAGCAGTACTTC	CASSRTTEQYF
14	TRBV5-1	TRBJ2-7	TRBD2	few	TGCGCCAGCAGCTGGACTAGCTCGGGTGACGAGCAGTACTTC	CASSWTSSGDEQYF
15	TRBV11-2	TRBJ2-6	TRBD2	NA	TGTGCCAGCAGTTATCTAGCGGCTGGGGCCAACGTCCTGACTTTC	CASSYLAAGANVLTF
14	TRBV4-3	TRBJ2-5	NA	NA	TGCGCCAGCAGCCAAGATGAGGCGGAAGAGACCCAGTACTTC	CASSQDEAEETQYF
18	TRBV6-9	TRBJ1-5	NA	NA	TGTGCCAGCAGGCCCGTGGGCTGGGAAGGGGTTTCATTGGGGCCCCAGCATTTT	CASRPVGWEGVSLGPQHF
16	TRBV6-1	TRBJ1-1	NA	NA	TGTGCCAGCAGGGATCTCCCCCGGGGGGACGGTGATAAAGCTTTCTTT	CASRDLPRGDGDKAFF
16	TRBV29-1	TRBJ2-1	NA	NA	TGCAGCGTTGAAGACGAAAGGAGGAGCTCCTACAATGAGCAGTTCTTC	CSVEDERRSSYNEQFF
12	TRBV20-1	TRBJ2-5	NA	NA	TGCAGTGCGCACGACCAAGGGGAGACCCAGTACTTC	CSAHDQGETQYF
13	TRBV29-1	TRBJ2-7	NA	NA	TGCAGCGCCATTCCGGCCGGGTTCGGAGAGCAGTACTTC	CSAIPAGFGEQYF
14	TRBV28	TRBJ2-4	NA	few	TGTGCCAGCAGGCCCATCGGGGAGGTAAACATTCAGTACTTC	CASRPIGEVNIQYF
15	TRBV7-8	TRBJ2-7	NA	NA	TGTGCCAGCAGCTTAGCCCAGGGAGCCTACTACGAGCAGTACTTC	CASSLAQGAYYEQYF
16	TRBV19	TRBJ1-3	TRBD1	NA	TGTGCCAGTAGTTGGACAGGGGGTAGCTCTGGAAACACCATATATTTT	CASSWTGGSSGNTIYF
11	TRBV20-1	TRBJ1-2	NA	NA	TGCAGTGCTGCCGACAGCTATGGCTACACCTTC	CSAADSYGYTF
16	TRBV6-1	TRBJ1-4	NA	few	TGTGCCAGTGGTCCCGGGGCCTATGCAACTAATGAAAAACTGTTTTTT	CASGPGAYATNEKLFF
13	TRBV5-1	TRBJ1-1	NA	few	TGCGCCAGCAACCCGGGGACCAACACTGAAGCTTTCTTT	CASNPGTNTEAFF
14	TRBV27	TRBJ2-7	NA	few	TGTGCCAGCAGTCCTGGACTCTTTTTCTACGAGAAGTACTTC	CASSPGLFFYEKYF
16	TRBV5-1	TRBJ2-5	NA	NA	TGCGCCAGCAGCTTGGCCGGAGGCAGGGCGAGGGAGACCCAGTACTTC	CASSLAGGRARETQYF
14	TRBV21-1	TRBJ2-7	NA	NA	TGTGCCAGCAGCCCGGACAGGGCAACTTACGAGCAGTACTTC	CASSPDRATYEQYF
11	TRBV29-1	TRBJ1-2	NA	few	TGCAGCGTCGACGGGAGTTGGGGCTACACCTTC	CSVDGSWGYTF
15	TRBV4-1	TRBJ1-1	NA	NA	TGCGCCAGCAGCCAAGAACAGAATATGAACACTGAAGCTTTCTTT	CASSQEQNMNTEAFF